This T cell receptor beta chain stems from a study of cytomegalovirus exposure and HLA in healthy donors. Study-wide results and caveats: Upon later analysis, HLA-associated TCR beta chains proved more clonally expanded than other, equally common chains. Donor immune exposure was known only as CMV serostatus. The study flagged approximately 180 TCR beta chains as cytomegalovirus-associated.

The study ran its PCR with 60 Vbeta and 13 Jbeta primers. Sequenced by immunoSEQ multiplex PCR; TCRdb stores in-frame clones only, minus some. The sample includes over 150,000 clones, 70% to 80% of them seen just once. The CDR3 runs to 16 residues. V trimming: 8 bases; J trimming: 3 bases; junction bases outside the gene matches: 12. CDR1 MRHNA and CDR2 SNTAGT come from the germline V gene. In this sample, this clone turned up many times. What it binds is not known. The sequenced sample was PBMCs. This receptor was taken from a man aged 55-75 years in good health and CMV-seronegative. V and J are TRBV6-4 and TRBJ2-1; TRBD2 aligns across 8 bases. The CDR3 sequence: CASSWAGGEGYNEQFF. In DNA, the CDR3 is TGTGCCAGCTCCTGGGCGGGGGGAGAGGGCTACAATGAGCAGTTCTTC.